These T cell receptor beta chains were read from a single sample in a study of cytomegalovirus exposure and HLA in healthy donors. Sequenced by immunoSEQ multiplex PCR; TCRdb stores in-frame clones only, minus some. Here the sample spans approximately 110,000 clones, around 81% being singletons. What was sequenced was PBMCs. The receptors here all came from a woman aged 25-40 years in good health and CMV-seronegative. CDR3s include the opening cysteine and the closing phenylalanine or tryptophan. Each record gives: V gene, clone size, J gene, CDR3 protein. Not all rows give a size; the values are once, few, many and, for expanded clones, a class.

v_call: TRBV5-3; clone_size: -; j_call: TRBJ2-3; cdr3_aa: CARSFGGRADTQYF
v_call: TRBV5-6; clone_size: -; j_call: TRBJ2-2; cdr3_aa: CASSPRPVATGELFF
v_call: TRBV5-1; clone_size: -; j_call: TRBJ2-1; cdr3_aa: CASSLTSLPSYNEQFF
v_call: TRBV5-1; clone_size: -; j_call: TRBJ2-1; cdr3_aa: CASSPRPGLAGGGEQFF
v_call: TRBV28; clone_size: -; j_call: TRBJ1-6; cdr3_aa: CASTRGSTHSPLHF
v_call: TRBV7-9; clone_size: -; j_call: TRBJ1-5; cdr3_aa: CASSNIDQPQHF
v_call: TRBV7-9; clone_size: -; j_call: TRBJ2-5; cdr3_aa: CSSSAPSLASGRRSETQYF
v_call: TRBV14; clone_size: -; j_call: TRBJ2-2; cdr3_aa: CASSPLSVGELFF
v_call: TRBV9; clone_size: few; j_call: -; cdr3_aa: CASSREAGSSYEQYF
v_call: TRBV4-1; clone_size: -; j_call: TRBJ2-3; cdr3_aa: CASSQVVGGLTSNTQYF
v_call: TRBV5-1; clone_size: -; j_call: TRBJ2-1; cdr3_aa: CASSLTGTSRINEQFF
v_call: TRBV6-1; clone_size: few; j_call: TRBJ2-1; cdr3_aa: CASSQPATYNEQFF
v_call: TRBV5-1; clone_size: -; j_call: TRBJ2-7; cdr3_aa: CASSLGVGAVHYEQYF
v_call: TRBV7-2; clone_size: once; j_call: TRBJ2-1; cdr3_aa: CASSLGTTYNEQFF
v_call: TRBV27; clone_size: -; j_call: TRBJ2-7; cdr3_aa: CASSPGQVYEQYF
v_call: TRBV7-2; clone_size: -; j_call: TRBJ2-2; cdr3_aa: CASSYASGELFF
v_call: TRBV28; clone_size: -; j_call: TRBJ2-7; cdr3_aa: CASSFPVGPEQYF
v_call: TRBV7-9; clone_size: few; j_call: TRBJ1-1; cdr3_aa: CASWSGALTEAFF
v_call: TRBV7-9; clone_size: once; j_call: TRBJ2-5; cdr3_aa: CSSSLATGAHQETQYF
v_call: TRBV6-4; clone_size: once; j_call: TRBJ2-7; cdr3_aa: CAIGTGSYEQYF
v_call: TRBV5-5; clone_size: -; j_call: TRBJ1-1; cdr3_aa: CASTPGIRWGGSTEAFF
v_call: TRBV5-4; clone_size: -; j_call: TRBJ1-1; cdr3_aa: CASSLYGEDTEAFF
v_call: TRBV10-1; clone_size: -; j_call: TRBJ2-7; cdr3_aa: CASAGSSYEQYF
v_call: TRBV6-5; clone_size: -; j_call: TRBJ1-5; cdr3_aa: CASSRGQSNQPQHF
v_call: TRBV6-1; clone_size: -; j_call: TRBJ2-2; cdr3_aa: CASSVRVNRDINTGELFF
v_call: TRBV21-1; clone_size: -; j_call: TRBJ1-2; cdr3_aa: CASSTRDRVYGYTF
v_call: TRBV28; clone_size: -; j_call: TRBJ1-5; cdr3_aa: CASKDRGLSNQPQHF
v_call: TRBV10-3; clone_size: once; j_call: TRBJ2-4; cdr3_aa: CAISVAGMDIQYF
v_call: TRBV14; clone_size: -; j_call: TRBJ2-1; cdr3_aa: CASSQDLAAGPHNEQFF
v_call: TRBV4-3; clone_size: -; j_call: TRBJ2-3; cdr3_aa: CASSQVRTLDTQYF
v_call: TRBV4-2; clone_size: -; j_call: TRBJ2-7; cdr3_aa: CASSQASSYEQYF
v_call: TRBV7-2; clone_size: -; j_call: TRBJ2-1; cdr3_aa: CASSVQGSSYNEQFF
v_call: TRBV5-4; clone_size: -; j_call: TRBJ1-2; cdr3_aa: CASSRQKQYYGYTF
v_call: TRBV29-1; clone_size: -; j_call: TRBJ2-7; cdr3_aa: CSSGGYEQYF
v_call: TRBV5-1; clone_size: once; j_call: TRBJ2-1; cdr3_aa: CASSPGLADNEQFF
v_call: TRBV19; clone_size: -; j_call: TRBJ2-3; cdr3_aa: CASSIRTSGRTDTQYF
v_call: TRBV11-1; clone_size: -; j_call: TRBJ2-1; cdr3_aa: CASSQRLDNEQFF
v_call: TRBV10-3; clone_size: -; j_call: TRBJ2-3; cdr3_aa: CAISYGQASTDTQYF
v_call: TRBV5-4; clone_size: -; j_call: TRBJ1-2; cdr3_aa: CASSSRQGAFYGYTF
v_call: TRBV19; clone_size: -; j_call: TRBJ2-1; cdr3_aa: CASSGDKEEQFF
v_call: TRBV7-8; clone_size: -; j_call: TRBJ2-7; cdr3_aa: CASSPRAAAGLVTYEQYF
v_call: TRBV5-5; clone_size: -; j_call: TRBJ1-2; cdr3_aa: CASSRVGQGVHGYTF
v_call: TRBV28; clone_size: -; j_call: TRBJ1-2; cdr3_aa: CASSSNYGYTF